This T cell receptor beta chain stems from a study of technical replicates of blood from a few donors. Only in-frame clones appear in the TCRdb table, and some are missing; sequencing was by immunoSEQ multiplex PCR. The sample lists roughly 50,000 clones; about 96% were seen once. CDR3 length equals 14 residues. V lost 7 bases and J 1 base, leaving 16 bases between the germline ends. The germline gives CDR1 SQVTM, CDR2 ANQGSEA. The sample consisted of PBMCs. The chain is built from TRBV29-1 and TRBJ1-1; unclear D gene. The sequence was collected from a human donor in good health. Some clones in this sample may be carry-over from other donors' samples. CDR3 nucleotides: TGCAGCGCCCTAAATCAGAGACAGAACACTGAAGCTTTCTTT. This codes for CSALNQRQNTEAFF.